These 13 T cell receptor beta chains were all obtained from the same sample, sequenced in a study of cytotoxic CD8 clonotypes in ibrutinib-treated CLL. The repertoire was sequenced with immunoSEQ multiplex PCR; TCRdb's copy has only in-frame clones and lacks some. The table shows some 150,000 clones, with about 80% occurring only once. The starting material was PBMCs, obtained after 24 months of ibrutinib treatment. The origin of the receptors is a human donor with chronic lymphocytic leukemia.

The CDR3 DNA is TGTGCCAGCAGCTCCCGACTAGCCCGGGGCCTCTACGAGCAGTACTTC. Its protein is CASSSRLARGLYEQYF. J is TRBJ2-7 and V is TRBV7-8, with 7 bases lining up with TRBD2. Trimming removed 4 bases from V and 3 bases from J; junction bases left unmatched: 12. CDR3 length: 16 residues. Germline V CDR1 and CDR2: SGHVS, FQNEAQ.

The V call is TRBV6-1, the J call TRBJ2-1; 8 bases map to TRBD1. The V gene's germline CDR1 is MNHNS and CDR2 SASEGT. V shed 3 bases and J 8 bases; nucleotides not matched to a gene: 12. This CDR3 is built from 16 residues. CDR3 region: CASSEPGQGGGHEQFF. CDR3 in DNA: TGTGCCAGCAGTGAGCCCGGACAGGGCGGTGGCCATGAGCAGTTCTTC.

This clone has only one observation. The V gene is TRBV9, the J gene TRBJ1-1; TRBD1 might be the D (5 bases). CDR3 length: 13 residues. The V and J ends lost 0 bases and 5 bases respectively, with 8 bases between them. Germline values: CDR1 SGDLS, CDR2 YYNGEE. CDR3 sequence reads: CASSVGQWTEAFF. CDR3 nucleotide sequence: TGTGCCAGCAGCGTAGGACAGTGGACTGAAGCTTTCTTT.

The chain uses TRBV4-2 and TRBJ2-7, with D possibly called TRBD1 or TRBD2 (5 bases each). Trimming removed 0 bases at V and 4 bases at J, with 19 bases between. CDR3 length: 17 amino acids. Germline assignment: CDR1 LGHNA and CDR2 YNFKEQ. In DNA, the CDR3 is TGTGCCAGCAGCCAAGAAGGGCCTCGGGACCAACCGTACGAGCAGTACTTC. Translating it yields CASSQEGPRDQPYEQYF.

The chain links TRBV28 to TRBJ2-5; D may be TRBD2 (5 bases). The germline V and J ends were trimmed by 10 bases and 1 base, with 16 bases remaining between them. The CDR3 runs 14 residues. Germline CDR1 is MDHEN and CDR2 is SYDVKM. The CDR3 nucleotides are TGTGCCACCGGGAAGGACGACTTCCAAGAGACCCAGTACTTC. It specifies CATGKDDFQETQYF.

This clone was detected once. This chain uses TRBV7-2 with TRBJ1-1; D perhaps matches TRBD1 (5 bases). The CDR3 contains 15 residues. V lost 3 bases, J lost 4 bases, and 15 bases lay in between. From germline, CDR1 is SGHTA and CDR2 FQGNSA. The CDR3 bases are TGTGCCAGCAGCTTTGGGGGTCCTTCGGGCACTGAAGCTTTCTTT. This encodes CASSFGGPSGTEAFF.

The chain is built from TRBV7-2 and TRBJ2-7; 7 positions match TRBD2. V lost 6 bases and J lost 6; bases outside the gene matches: 11. The CDR3 is made up of 14 amino acids. Germline V gene data show CDR1 as SGHTA and CDR2 as FQGNSA. CDR3: CASRPPGLPPEQYF. For the CDR3, the DNA is TGTGCCAGCAGGCCACCGGGACTACCACCCGAGCAGTACTTC.

The chain carries TRBV5-1 and TRBJ2-7; D is unclear. The CDR3 spans 12 residues. Trimming took off 0 bases at V and 4 bases at J, with 5 bases between the two ends. Germline V gives CDR1 SGHRS, CDR2 YFSETQ. This chain's CDR3 is CASSLVGYEQYF. DNA for the CDR3: TGCGCCAGCAGCTTGGTAGGATACGAGCAGTACTTC.

The V and J genes are TRBV2 and TRBJ1-1, with D unclear. Germline V gene sequence: CDR1 SNHLY, CDR2 FYNNEI. V was pared by 4 bases and J by 0 bases, with 15 bases between. This CDR3 has 16 amino acids. The CDR3 sequence: CASSVVFGRMNTEAFF. The CDR3 coding sequence is TGTGCCAGCAGTGTTGTTTTCGGACGGATGAACACTGAAGCTTTCTTT. The whole variable domain, filled in from reference TRBV2 and TRBJ1-1, reads EPEVTQTPSHQVTQMGQEVILRCVPISNHLYFYWYRQILGQKVEFLVSFYNNEISEKSEIFDDQFSVERPDGSNFTLKIRSTKLEDSAMYFCASSVVFGRMNTEAFFGQGTRLTVV.

This clone has only one observation. This same CDR3 is encoded by further DNA sequences in the sample. The V and J genes are TRBV19 and TRBJ2-1; D not resolved. Deletions cut 1 base from V and 5 bases from J, with 6 bases between. CDR1 and CDR2 (germline): LNHDA, SQIVND (reference sequence). The CDR3 runs 13 residues. CDR3 nucleotide sequence: TGTGCCAGTAGTATAGGGCAGAACAATGAGCAGTTCTTC. It translates to CASSIGQNNEQFF.

J is TRBJ2-2 and V is TRBV28; D is possibly TRBD1 (5 bases). Trimming stripped 7 bases from V and 7 bases from J, with 19 bases between. Germline V gene data show CDR1 as MDHEN and CDR2 as SYDVKM. The CDR3 is 15 amino acids. Written as DNA, the CDR3 is TGTGCCAGCACCACATTGCCCCAACAGGTCGGGGAGCTGTTTTTT. Translated: CASTTLPQQVGELFF.

CDR3 coding DNA: TGCGCCAGCACCTCGACAGAGGGCCTGAACACTGAAGCTTTCTTT. This translates into CASTSTEGLNTEAFF. The chain combines TRBV5-1 with TRBJ1-1; tentative D call: TRBD1 (5 bases). The CDR3 is made up of 15 amino acids. Trimming cost V 6 bases and J 0 bases, with 15 bases left between them. Germline-derived CDR1 and CDR2 are SGHRS and YFSETQ.

In its sample, this clone was seen once. V and J are TRBV13 and TRBJ2-3, with D perhaps TRBD1 (5 bases). Germline CDR1 PRHDT, CDR2 FYEKMQ (reference sequence). The CDR3 covers 16 residues. Trimming removed 3 bases from V and 4 bases from J, with 17 bases in between. The CDR3 nucleotides read TGTGCCAGCAGCTTGCTGCAGTCAGAAGGGGCAGATACGCAGTATTTT. Translation: CASSLLQSEGADTQYF.